This T cell receptor (beta chain) was captured in a study of shared clonotypes between healthy human individuals. This clone has just one count. Profiling relied on immunoSEQ multiplex PCR, and the TCRdb table lists in-frame clones only, not all of them. The sample contains over a million clones, roughly 96% of which appear only once. Deletions cut 3 bases from V and 3 bases from J, with 11 bases between. CDR1 and CDR2 from the germline V gene are SGHAT and FQNNGV. This CDR3 spans 15 amino acids. The genes are TRBV11-2 and TRBJ2-2, with D hard to call. The sequenced sample consisted of naive CD4+ T cells sorted from blood. As for subset: CD45RA+ positively selected. The receptor's source is a young man in good health. CDR3 residues: CASSLQLSHTGELFF. The DNA for the CDR3 is TGTGCCAGCAGCTTGCAGCTATCTCACACCGGGGAGCTGTTTTTT.